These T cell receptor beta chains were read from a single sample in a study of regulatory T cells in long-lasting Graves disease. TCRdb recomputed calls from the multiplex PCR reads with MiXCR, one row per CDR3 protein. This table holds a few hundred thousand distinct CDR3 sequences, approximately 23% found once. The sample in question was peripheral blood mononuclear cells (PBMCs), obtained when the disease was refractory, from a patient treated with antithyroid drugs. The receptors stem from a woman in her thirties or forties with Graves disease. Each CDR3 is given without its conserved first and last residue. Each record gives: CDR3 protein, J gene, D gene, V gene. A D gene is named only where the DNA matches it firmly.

cdr3_aa: ASSSAGGNTEAF
j_call: TRBJ1-1
d_call: .
v_call: TRBV27

cdr3_aa: ASSRPGNEKLF
j_call: TRBJ1-4
d_call: .
v_call: TRBV27

cdr3_aa: ASSYLDTQDTQY
j_call: TRBJ2-3
d_call: .
v_call: TRBV6-2/TRBV6-3

cdr3_aa: ASNWVDRKRNYEQY
j_call: TRBJ2-7
d_call: .
v_call: TRBV2

cdr3_aa: AWSRTRKPYEQY
j_call: TRBJ2-7
d_call: TRBD2
v_call: TRBV30

cdr3_aa: ASSLGVSSYNEQF
j_call: TRBJ2-1
d_call: .
v_call: TRBV28

cdr3_aa: ASSLASVGETQY
j_call: TRBJ2-5
d_call: .
v_call: TRBV7-9

cdr3_aa: ASSVGGGETQY
j_call: TRBJ2-5
d_call: .
v_call: TRBV13

cdr3_aa: ASSLNPGTSGRADYNEQF
j_call: TRBJ2-1
d_call: TRBD2
v_call: TRBV2

cdr3_aa: ASSFFPRRRGDYEQY
j_call: TRBJ2-7
d_call: TRBD2
v_call: TRBV27

cdr3_aa: SARRTGPNEKLF
j_call: TRBJ1-4
d_call: TRBD1
v_call: TRBV20-1

cdr3_aa: ASSEELGSREETQY
j_call: TRBJ2-5
d_call: .
v_call: TRBV6-1

cdr3_aa: SASATSGSTDTQY
j_call: TRBJ2-3
d_call: TRBD2
v_call: TRBV20-1

cdr3_aa: ASRQVRLAGGTYQETQY
j_call: TRBJ2-5
d_call: TRBD2
v_call: TRBV3-1

cdr3_aa: ASSLYQGVQETQY
j_call: TRBJ2-5
d_call: .
v_call: TRBV11-2

cdr3_aa: ATSDFYNEQF
j_call: TRBJ2-1
d_call: .
v_call: TRBV24-1

cdr3_aa: ASTRPRDRGRRGPEAF
j_call: TRBJ1-1
d_call: TRBD1
v_call: TRBV19

cdr3_aa: ASSLGVYRTSGRLNEQF
j_call: TRBJ2-1
d_call: TRBD2
v_call: TRBV28

cdr3_aa: ASSLSATPAHGQY
j_call: TRBJ2-7
d_call: .
v_call: TRBV5-1

cdr3_aa: ASSLLAEAF
j_call: TRBJ1-1
d_call: .
v_call: TRBV28

cdr3_aa: ASSLVGPSSGRFYEQY
j_call: TRBJ2-7
d_call: TRBD2
v_call: TRBV11-2

cdr3_aa: ASSVWDRERNTEAF
j_call: TRBJ1-1
d_call: TRBD1
v_call: TRBV9

cdr3_aa: SVDSGSLDQY
j_call: TRBJ2-5
d_call: .
v_call: TRBV29-1

cdr3_aa: ASSRTSGHQETQY
j_call: TRBJ2-5
d_call: TRBD2
v_call: TRBV13

cdr3_aa: ASSQDFRTYEQY
j_call: TRBJ2-7
d_call: .
v_call: TRBV4-2

cdr3_aa: ASSLTGQGYYGYT
j_call: TRBJ1-2
d_call: .
v_call: TRBV11-2

cdr3_aa: ASSMGGREVHYEQY
j_call: TRBJ2-7
d_call: TRBD2
v_call: TRBV28

cdr3_aa: ASSGPGTGNWLPQH
j_call: TRBJ1-5
d_call: .
v_call: TRBV6-1

cdr3_aa: ASSSGTSGRGTQNEQF
j_call: .
d_call: TRBD2
v_call: TRBV7-2

cdr3_aa: SANRDRGLYEQY
j_call: TRBJ2-7
d_call: TRBD1
v_call: TRBV20-1

cdr3_aa: ASSPLGQGDEKLF
j_call: TRBJ1-4
d_call: TRBD1
v_call: TRBV28

cdr3_aa: ASSEEAGRKTQY
j_call: TRBJ2-5
d_call: .
v_call: TRBV2

cdr3_aa: ASSLTSGSYNEQF
j_call: TRBJ2-1
d_call: TRBD2
v_call: TRBV28

cdr3_aa: ASSFGRRGEKLF
j_call: TRBJ1-4
d_call: .
v_call: TRBV18

cdr3_aa: ASSQAEGNTEAF
j_call: TRBJ1-1
d_call: .
v_call: TRBV3-1

cdr3_aa: ASSLIRGREQY
j_call: TRBJ2-7
d_call: TRBD1
v_call: TRBV5-6

cdr3_aa: ASRWGPRSGNTIY
j_call: TRBJ1-3
d_call: .
v_call: TRBV6-1

cdr3_aa: ASSTPGTSGLLWGELF
j_call: TRBJ2-2
d_call: TRBD2
v_call: TRBV19

cdr3_aa: ASSLSLGWGREQF
j_call: TRBJ2-1
d_call: .
v_call: TRBV28

cdr3_aa: ASSFQAGLYYEQY
j_call: TRBJ2-7
d_call: TRBD2
v_call: TRBV11-2

cdr3_aa: ASAGTTNEKLF
j_call: TRBJ1-4
d_call: .
v_call: TRBV6-1

cdr3_aa: ASTTGGVETQY
j_call: TRBJ2-5
d_call: TRBD2
v_call: TRBV28

cdr3_aa: ASSLVALTDTQY
j_call: TRBJ2-3
d_call: .
v_call: TRBV5-1

cdr3_aa: ASSYAAAMTSSYEQY
j_call: TRBJ2-7
d_call: .
v_call: TRBV6-5

cdr3_aa: ASSPRGRAKETQY
j_call: TRBJ2-5
d_call: TRBD2
v_call: TRBV6-2/TRBV6-3

cdr3_aa: ASSVGTSGRTSYNEQF
j_call: TRBJ2-1
d_call: TRBD2
v_call: TRBV9

cdr3_aa: ASSPREGSEQY
j_call: TRBJ2-7
d_call: TRBD2
v_call: TRBV7-2

cdr3_aa: ASREGQGALDTQY
j_call: TRBJ2-3
d_call: TRBD1
v_call: TRBV19

cdr3_aa: SARPRRGHTGELF
j_call: TRBJ2-2
d_call: TRBD1
v_call: TRBV20-1

cdr3_aa: ASRLAGAGDEQY
j_call: TRBJ2-7
d_call: TRBD2
v_call: TRBV14

cdr3_aa: ASSAGDRREQF
j_call: TRBJ2-1
d_call: TRBD2
v_call: TRBV19

cdr3_aa: ASSLREKLL
j_call: TRBJ1-4
d_call: .
v_call: TRBV28

cdr3_aa: ATSTGREGGNEQF
j_call: TRBJ2-1
d_call: TRBD2
v_call: TRBV15

cdr3_aa: ASSASTASSTDTQY
j_call: TRBJ2-3
d_call: .
v_call: TRBV12-3/TRBV12-4

cdr3_aa: ASSQDGFNYGYT
j_call: TRBJ1-2
d_call: .
v_call: TRBV4-2

cdr3_aa: ASSFTGQYEQY
j_call: TRBJ2-7
d_call: .
v_call: TRBV11-2

cdr3_aa: ASSMDRGGNSPLH
j_call: TRBJ1-6
d_call: TRBD1
v_call: TRBV6-1

cdr3_aa: ASSERGPTGELF
j_call: TRBJ2-2
d_call: TRBD1
v_call: TRBV6-1